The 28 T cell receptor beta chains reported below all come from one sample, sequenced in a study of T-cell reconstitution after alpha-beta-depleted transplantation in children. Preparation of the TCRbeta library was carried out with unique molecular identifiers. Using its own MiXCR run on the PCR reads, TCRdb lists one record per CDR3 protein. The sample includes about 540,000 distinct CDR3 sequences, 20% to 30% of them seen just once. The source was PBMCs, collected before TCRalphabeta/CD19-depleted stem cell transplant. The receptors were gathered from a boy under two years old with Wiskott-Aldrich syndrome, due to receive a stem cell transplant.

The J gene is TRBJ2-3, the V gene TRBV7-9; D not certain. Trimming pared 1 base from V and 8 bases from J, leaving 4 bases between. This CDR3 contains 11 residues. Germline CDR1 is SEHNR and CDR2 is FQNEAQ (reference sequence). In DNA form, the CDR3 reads TGTGCCAGCAGCTTAGAGGCTACGCAGTATTTT. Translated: CASSLEATQYF.

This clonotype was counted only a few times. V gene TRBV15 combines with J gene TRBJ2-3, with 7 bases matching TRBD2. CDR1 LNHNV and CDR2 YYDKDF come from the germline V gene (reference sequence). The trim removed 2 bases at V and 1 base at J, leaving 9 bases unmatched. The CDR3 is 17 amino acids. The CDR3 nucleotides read TGTGCCACCAGCAGAAGGAGAGGGCTAGCGGGCACAGATACGCAGTATTTT. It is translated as CATSRRRGLAGTDTQYF.

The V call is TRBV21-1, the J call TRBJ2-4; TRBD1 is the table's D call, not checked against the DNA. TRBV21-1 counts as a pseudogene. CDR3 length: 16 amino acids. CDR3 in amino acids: CASSLFQGDAKNIQYF. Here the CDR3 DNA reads TGTGCCAGCAGCCTTTTCCAGGGGGATGCCAAAAACATTCAGTACTTC.

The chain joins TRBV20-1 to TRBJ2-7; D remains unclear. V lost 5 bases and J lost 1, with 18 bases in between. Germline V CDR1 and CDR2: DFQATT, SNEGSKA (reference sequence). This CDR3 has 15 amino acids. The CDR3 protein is CSASPTGATSYEQYF. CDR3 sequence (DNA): TGCAGTGCTTCCCCCACTGGCGCCACTTCCTACGAGCAGTACTTC.

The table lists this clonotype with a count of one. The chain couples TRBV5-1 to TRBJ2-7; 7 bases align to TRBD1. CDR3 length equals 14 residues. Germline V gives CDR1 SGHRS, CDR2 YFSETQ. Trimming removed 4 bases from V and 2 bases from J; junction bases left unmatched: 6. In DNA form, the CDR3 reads TGCGCCAGCAGCGTGACAGGGAAAGCCTACGAGCAGTACTTC. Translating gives CASSVTGKAYEQYF.

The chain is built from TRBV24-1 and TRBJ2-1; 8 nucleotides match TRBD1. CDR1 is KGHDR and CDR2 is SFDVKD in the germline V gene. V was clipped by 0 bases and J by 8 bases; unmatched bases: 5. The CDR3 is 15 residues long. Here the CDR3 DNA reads TGTGCCACCAGTGATTTGGGACAGGGTGACGATGAGCAGTTCTTC. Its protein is CATSDLGQGDDEQFF.

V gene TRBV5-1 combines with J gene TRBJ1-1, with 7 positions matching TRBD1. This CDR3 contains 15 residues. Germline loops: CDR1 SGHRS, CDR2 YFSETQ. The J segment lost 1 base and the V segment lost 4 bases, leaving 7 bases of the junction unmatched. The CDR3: CASSPTGYKNTEAFF. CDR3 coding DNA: TGCGCCAGCAGCCCGACAGGGTACAAGAACACTGAAGCTTTCTTT.

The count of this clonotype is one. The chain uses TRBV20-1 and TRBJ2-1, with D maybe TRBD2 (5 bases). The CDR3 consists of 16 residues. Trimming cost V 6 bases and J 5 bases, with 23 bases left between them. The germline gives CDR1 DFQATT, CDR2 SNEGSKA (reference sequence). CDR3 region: CSAELSHGIINNEQFF. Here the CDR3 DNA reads TGCAGTGCCGAATTATCCCACGGGATCATTAACAATGAGCAGTTCTTC.

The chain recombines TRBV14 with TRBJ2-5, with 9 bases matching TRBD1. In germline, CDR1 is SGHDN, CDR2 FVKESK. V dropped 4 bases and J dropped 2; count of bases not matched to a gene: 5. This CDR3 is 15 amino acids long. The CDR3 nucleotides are TGTGCCAGCAGCCGCCGGACAGGGGAACAAGAGACCCAGTACTTC. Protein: CASSRRTGEQETQYF.

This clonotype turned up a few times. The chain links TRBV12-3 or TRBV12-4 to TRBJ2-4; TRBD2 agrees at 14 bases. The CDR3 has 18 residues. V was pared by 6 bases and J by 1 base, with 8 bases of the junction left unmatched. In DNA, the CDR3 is TGTGCCAGCAGCTTTAGACTAGCGGGAGGGCCGGCCAAAAACATTCAGTACTTC. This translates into CASSFRLAGGPAKNIQYF.

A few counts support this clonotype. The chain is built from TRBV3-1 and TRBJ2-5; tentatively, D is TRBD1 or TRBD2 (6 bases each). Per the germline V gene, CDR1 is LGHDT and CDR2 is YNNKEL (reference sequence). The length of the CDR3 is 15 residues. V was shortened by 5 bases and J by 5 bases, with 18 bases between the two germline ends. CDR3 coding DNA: TGTGCCAGCAGCGTGTCGGCACTAGGGGGGGAGACCCAGTACTTC. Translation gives CASSVSALGGETQYF.

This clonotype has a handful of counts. CDR3 DNA sequence: TGTGCCACCAGCAGAGGGGGCTTGGACACCGATGAAAAACTGTTTTTT. This codes for CATSRGGLDTDEKLFF. The gene calls are TRBV15 and TRBJ1-4, with a tentative D call TRBD1 (5 bases). V lost 1 base and J lost 6, with 15 bases in between. The CDR3 covers 16 residues. Germline V gene sequence: CDR1 LNHNV, CDR2 YYDKDF (reference sequence).

The CDR3 nucleotides are TGTGCCACCAGTGAAACAGGGAACTATGGCTACACCTTC. This encodes CATSETGNYGYTF. V usage is TRBV24-1 and J usage is TRBJ1-2, with D maybe TRBD1 (6 bases). With 4 bases removed from V and 2 bases from J, the gap between germline ends came to 7 bases. Germline values: CDR1 KGHDR, CDR2 SFDVKD. CDR3 length equals 13 residues.

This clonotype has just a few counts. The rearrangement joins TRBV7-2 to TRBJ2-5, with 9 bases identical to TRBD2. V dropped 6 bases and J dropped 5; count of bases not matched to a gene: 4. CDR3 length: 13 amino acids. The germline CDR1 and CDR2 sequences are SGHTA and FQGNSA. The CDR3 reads CASRIAGVETQYF. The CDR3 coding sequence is TGTGCCAGCAGGATAGCGGGAGTGGAGACCCAGTACTTC. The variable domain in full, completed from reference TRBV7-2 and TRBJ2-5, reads GAGVSQSPSNKVTEKGKDVELRCDPISGHTALYWYRQSLGQGLEFLIYFQGNSAPDKSGLPSDRFSAERTGGSVSTLTIQRTQQEDSAVYLCASRIAGVETQYFGPGTRLLVL.

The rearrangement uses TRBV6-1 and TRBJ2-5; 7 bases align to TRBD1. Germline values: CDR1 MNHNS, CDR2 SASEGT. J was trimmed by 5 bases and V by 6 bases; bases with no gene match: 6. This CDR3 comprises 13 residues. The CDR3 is CASRMTGLETQYF. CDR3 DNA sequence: TGTGCCAGCAGAATGACAGGGTTGGAGACCCAGTACTTC.

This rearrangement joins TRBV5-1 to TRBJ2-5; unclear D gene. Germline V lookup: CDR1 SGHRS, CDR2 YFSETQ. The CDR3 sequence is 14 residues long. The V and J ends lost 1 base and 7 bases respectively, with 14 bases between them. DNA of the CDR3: TGCGCCAGCAGCTTGTCCGGGTCTGGCGGGACCCAGTACTTC. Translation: CASSLSGSGGTQYF. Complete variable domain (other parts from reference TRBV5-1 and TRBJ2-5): KAGVTQTPRYLIKTRGQQVTLSCSPISGHRSVSWYQQTPGQGLQFLFEYFSETQRNKGNFPGRFSGRQFSNSRSEMNVSTLELGDSALYLCASSLSGSGGTQYFGPGTRLLVL.

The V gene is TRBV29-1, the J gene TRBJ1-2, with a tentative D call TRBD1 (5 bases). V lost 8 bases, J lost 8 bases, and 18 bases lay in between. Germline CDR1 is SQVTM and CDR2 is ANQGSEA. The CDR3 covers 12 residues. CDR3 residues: CSLRGRAGGYTF. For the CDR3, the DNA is TGCAGCCTCAGAGGCAGGGCGGGCGGCTACACCTTC.

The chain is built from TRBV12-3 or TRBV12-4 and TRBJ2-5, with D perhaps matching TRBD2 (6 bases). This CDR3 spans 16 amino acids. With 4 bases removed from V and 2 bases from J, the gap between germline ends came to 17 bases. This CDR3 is CASSSYYPGVQETQYF. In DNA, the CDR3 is TGTGCCAGCAGTTCCTATTACCCGGGAGTTCAAGAGACCCAGTACTTC.

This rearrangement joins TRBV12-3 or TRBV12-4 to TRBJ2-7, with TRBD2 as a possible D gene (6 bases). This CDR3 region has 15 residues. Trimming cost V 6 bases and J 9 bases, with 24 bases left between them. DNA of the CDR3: TGTGCCAGCAGCCCCACGGTAGGAGGGCCATTCGGGCAGTACTTC. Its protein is CASSPTVGGPFGQYF.

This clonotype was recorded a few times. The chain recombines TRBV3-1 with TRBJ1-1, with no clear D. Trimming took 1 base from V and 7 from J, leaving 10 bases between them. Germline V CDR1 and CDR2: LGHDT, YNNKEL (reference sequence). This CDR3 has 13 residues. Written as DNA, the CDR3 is TGTGCCAGCAGCCAAGGTGTAGGCGGTGAAGCTTTCTTT. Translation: CASSQGVGGEAFF.

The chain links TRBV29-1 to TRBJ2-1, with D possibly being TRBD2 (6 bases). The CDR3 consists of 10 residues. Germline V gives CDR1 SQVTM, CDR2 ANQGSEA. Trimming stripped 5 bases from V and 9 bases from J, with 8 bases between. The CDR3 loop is CSVFSGEQFF. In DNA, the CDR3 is TGCAGCGTTTTTAGCGGTGAGCAGTTCTTC.

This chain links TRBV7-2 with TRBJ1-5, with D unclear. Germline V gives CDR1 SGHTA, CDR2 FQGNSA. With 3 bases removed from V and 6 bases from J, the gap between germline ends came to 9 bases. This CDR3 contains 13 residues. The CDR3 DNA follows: TGTGCCAGCAGCTTCGGCGATTTTCAGCCCCAGCATTTT. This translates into CASSFGDFQPQHF.

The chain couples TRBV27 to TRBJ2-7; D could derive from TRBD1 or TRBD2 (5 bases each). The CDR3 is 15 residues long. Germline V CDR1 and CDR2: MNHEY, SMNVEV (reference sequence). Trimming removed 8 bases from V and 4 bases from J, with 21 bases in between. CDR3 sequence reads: CASVDRRGRVYEQYF. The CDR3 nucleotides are TGTGCCAGCGTCGACCGTCGGGGCAGGGTGTACGAGCAGTACTTC.

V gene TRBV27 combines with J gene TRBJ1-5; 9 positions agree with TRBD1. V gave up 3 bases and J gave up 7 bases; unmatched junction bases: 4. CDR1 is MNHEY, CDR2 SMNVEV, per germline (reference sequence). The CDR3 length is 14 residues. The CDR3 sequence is CASSFGTGTQPQHF. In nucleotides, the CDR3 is TGTGCCAGCAGTTTTGGGACAGGGACCCAGCCCCAGCATTTT.

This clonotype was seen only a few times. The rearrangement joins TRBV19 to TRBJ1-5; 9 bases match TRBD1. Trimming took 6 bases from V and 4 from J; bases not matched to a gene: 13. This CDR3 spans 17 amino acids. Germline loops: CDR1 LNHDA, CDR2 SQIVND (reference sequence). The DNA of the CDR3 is TGTGCCAGTAGCTCTAATACAGGGGGCTCTTGGAATCAGCCCCAGCATTTT. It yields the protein CASSSNTGGSWNQPQHF.

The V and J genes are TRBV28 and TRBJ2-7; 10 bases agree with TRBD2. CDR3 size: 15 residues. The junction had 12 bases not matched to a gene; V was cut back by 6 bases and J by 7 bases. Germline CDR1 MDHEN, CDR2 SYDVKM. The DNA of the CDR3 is TGTGCCAGCAGACAAAGCGGGAGGGCCTCTGGTGAGCAGTACTTC. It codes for CASRQSGRASGEQYF.

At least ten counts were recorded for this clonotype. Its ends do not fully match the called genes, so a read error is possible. Here the CDR3 reads CASSLDRGGQPQHF. For the CDR3, the DNA is TGTGCCAGCAGCTTAGACCGGGGAGGTCAGCCCCAGCATTTT. The chain recombines TRBV5-1 with TRBJ1-5; no reliable D call. Germline V gene sequence: CDR1 SGHRS, CDR2 YFSETQ. The CDR3 runs to 14 residues.

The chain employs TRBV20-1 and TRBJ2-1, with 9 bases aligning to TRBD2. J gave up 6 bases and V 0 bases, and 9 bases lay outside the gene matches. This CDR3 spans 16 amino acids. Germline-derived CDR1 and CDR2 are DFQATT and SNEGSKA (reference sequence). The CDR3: CSARDLVAGELNEQFF. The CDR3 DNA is TGCAGTGCTAGAGATCTCGTAGCGGGAGAGCTCAATGAGCAGTTCTTC.